The 20 T cell receptor beta chains below come from one sample, sequenced in a study of cytomegalovirus exposure and HLA in healthy donors. The PCR was carried out with 60 Vbeta primers and 13 Jbeta primers. Method: immunoSEQ multiplex PCR; TCRdb's copy keeps in-frame clones and lacks some. The repertoire consists of more than 65,000 clones, with about 74% occurring once and the leading ten covering approximately 5.7%. The sequencing input was PBMCs. These receptor sequences come from a woman in her 50s in good health and CMV-seropositive.

This clone has a handful of counts. The genes are TRBV2 and TRBJ1-2, with D unclear. In germline, CDR1 is SNHLY, CDR2 FYNNEI. This CDR3 contains 14 residues. V was cut by 7 bases and J by 3 bases, with 15 bases left in between. CDR3 sequence (DNA): TGTGCCAGCATTGATTTTGGCGGCTACTATGGCTACACCTTC. It translates to CASIDFGGYYGYTF.

The chain employs TRBV29-1 and TRBJ2-5, with TRBD1 matching 9 bases. The CDR3 consists of 13 residues. Germline CDR1 reads SQVTM; CDR2 reads ANQGSEA. V was clipped by 5 bases and J by 5 bases; unmatched bases: 6. As DNA, the CDR3 is TGCAGCGTTACAGGGGGCCCTAGGGAGACCCAGTACTTC. This translates into CSVTGGPRETQYF.

This clone has more than one count but fewer than ten. The CDR3 here is CASSLAGGGAAANEKLFF. CDR3 sequence (DNA): TGTGCCAGCAGCTTGGCGGGGGGAGGGGCAGCGGCTAATGAAAAACTGTTTTTT. The chain links TRBV5-6 to TRBJ1-4; D possibly corresponds to TRBD1 (5 bases). This CDR3 comprises 18 residues. Trimming took 0 bases from V and 3 from J, leaving 18 bases between them. CDR1 is SGHDT and CDR2 is YYEEEE in the germline V gene.

The chain has TRBV9 and TRBJ2-5; TRBD2 matches 9 bases. The germline CDR1 and CDR2 sequences are SGDLS and YYNGEE. V shed 0 bases, J shed 5 bases, and the junction held 8 bases outside the gene matches. The CDR3 has 16 residues. The DNA for the CDR3 is TGTGCCAGCAGCGTAGGAGGGCGGGAGGGGAGGGAGACCCAGTACTTC. Amino acid sequence: CASSVGGREGRETQYF.

The chain combines TRBV10-3 with TRBJ2-1, with 7 bases matching TRBD2. The length of the CDR3 is 14 residues. Germline V gives CDR1 ENHRY, CDR2 SYGVKD. The V segment lost 10 bases and the J segment 2 bases; nucleotides outside the gene matches: 8. CDR3 nucleotide sequence: TGTGCCACCAGCGGGACTTCAACCTACAATGAGCAGTTCTTC. Translation gives CATSGTSTYNEQFF.

CDR3 loop: CASSRRDNPYEQYF. The CDR3 region has the DNA TGTGCCAGCAGTCGTCGGGATAACCCATACGAGCAGTACTTC. J is TRBJ2-7 and V is TRBV6-6; TRBD2 might be the D (5 bases). There are 14 residues in the CDR3. CDR1 and CDR2 (germline): MNHNY, SVGAGI (reference sequence). V was clipped by 5 bases and J by 4 bases, with 15 bases between them.

This rearrangement joins TRBV5-1 to TRBJ2-3; 11 positions agree with TRBD2. V lost 0 bases, J lost 6 bases, and 3 bases stayed unmatched. This CDR3 is built from 15 residues. CDR1 is SGHRS, CDR2 YFSETQ, per germline. CDR3 DNA sequence: TGCGCCAGCAGCTTGGGTAGCGGGAGGGCTGATACGCAGTATTTT. Translated: CASSLGSGRADTQYF.

The chain has TRBV25-1 and TRBJ2-5, with 10 bases aligning to TRBD1. The ends lost 7 bases at V and 5 bases at J; junction bases unmatched: 13. The CDR3 extends over 16 amino acids. Germline V gene sequence: CDR1 MGHDK, CDR2 SYGVNS. CDR3 loop: CASNPGTGERWETQYF. CDR3 nucleotides: TGTGCCAGCAACCCCGGGACAGGGGAGAGATGGGAGACCCAGTACTTC.

This clone was observed a few times. The gene calls are TRBV4-2 and TRBJ2-1; 14 bases fit TRBD2. The V segment lost 4 bases and the J segment 7 bases; nucleotides outside the gene matches: 6. The CDR3 has 16 residues. Germline CDR1 LGHNA, CDR2 YNFKEQ. The CDR3 bases are TGTGCCAGCAGCCCTGCCGGGACTAGCGGGAGAAATGAGCAGTTCTTC. This codes for CASSPAGTSGRNEQFF.

The gene calls are TRBV9 and TRBJ1-1; D remains unclear. Germline lookup yields CDR1 SGDLS and CDR2 YYNGEE. V gave up 0 bases and J gave up 6 bases, with 9 bases separating them. CDR3 length: 13 amino acids. The CDR3 protein is CASSVGRASEAFF. Written as DNA, the CDR3 is TGTGCCAGCAGCGTAGGGAGAGCCTCTGAAGCTTTCTTT.

The count of this clone is one. The chain couples TRBV7-8 to TRBJ1-5, with a weak D call TRBD1 (6 bases). The germline gives CDR1 SGHVS, CDR2 FQNEAQ. The CDR3 consists of 13 residues. V lost 1 base and J 7 bases, leaving 8 bases between the germline ends. The CDR3 DNA reads TGTGCCAGCAGCTTAGACAGGGAGCAGCCCCAGCATTTT. Translated, it gives CASSLDREQPQHF.

The genes are TRBV11-2 and TRBJ1-3; D call uncertain. The germline V gene encodes CDR1 SGHAT and CDR2 FQNNGV. The CDR3 consists of 14 residues. Trimming pared 5 bases from V and 8 bases from J, leaving 16 bases between. CDR3 loop: CASSLGLGGYTIYF. The CDR3 DNA is TGTGCCAGCAGCCTCGGACTTGGAGGATACACCATATATTTT.

The chain has TRBV28 and TRBJ2-7, with a possible D match to TRBD2 (6 bases). Between the trimmed V and J ends, which lost 10 bases and 6 bases, there was a span of 13 bases. The CDR3 consists of 11 residues. Germline CDR1 and CDR2: MDHEN and SYDVKM. CDR3 amino acids: CAISRGFEQYF. Here the CDR3 DNA reads TGTGCCATCTCCCGGGGGTTCGAGCAGTACTTC.

The sample holds one count of this clone. The rearrangement uses TRBV18 and TRBJ1-5, with D unresolved. V lost 1 base and J 8 bases, leaving 9 bases between the germline ends. From germline, CDR1 is KGHSH and CDR2 LQKENI. CDR3 length: 13 amino acids. The CDR3 DNA reads as TGTGCCAGCTCACCACGGTCGGAGGAGCCCCAGCATTTT. Amino acid sequence: CASSPRSEEPQHF.

The chain recombines TRBV30 with TRBJ2-6, with TRBD1 as a possible D gene (6 bases). CDR1 GTSNPN and CDR2 SVGIG come from the germline V gene (reference sequence). Trimming cost V 2 bases and J 4 bases, with 9 bases left between them. The CDR3 covers 14 residues. CDR3 protein: CAWSQGTGANVLTF. Written as DNA, the CDR3 is TGTGCCTGGAGTCAGGGGACCGGGGCCAACGTCCTGACTTTC.

The rearrangement uses TRBV2 and TRBJ2-7; 10 bases agree with TRBD2. The CDR3 runs to 15 residues. Germline CDR1 is SNHLY and CDR2 is FYNNEI. V dropped 3 bases and J dropped 4; count of bases not matched to a gene: 6. The CDR3 coding sequence is TGTGCCAGCAGTGAGGGACTAGCGTTTTCTTACGAGCAGTACTTC. Translating gives CASSEGLAFSYEQYF.

This sequence joins TRBV7-9 and TRBJ2-5; TRBD2 matches at 10 bases. The CDR3 totals 16 residues. The V gene's germline CDR1 is SEHNR and CDR2 FQNEAQ (reference sequence). The V segment lost 0 bases and the J segment 5 bases; nucleotides outside the gene matches: 6. CDR3 amino acids: CASSLASGRSGETQYF. The CDR3 nucleotides read TGTGCCAGCAGCTTAGCTAGCGGGAGGTCTGGGGAGACCCAGTACTTC.

This rearrangement joins TRBV19 to TRBJ2-1; TRBD1 aligns across 10 bases. CDR1 LNHDA and CDR2 SQIVND come from the germline V gene (reference sequence). V trimming: 1 base; J trimming: 7 bases; junction bases outside the gene matches: 4. The CDR3 consists of 15 residues. The CDR3 sequence: CASSIGTGGVNEQFF. The CDR3 nucleotides are TGTGCCAGTAGTATAGGGACAGGGGGAGTTAATGAGCAGTTCTTC.

The rearrangement joins TRBV5-6 to TRBJ2-7, with 8 positions matching TRBD1. From germline, CDR1 is SGHDT and CDR2 YYEEEE. CDR3 length: 14 amino acids. V was pared by 0 bases and J by 3 bases, with 2 bases of the junction left unmatched. In DNA form, the CDR3 reads TGTGCCAGCAGCTTGGGACAGGGGATCTACGAGCAGTACTTC. Its protein product is CASSLGQGIYEQYF.

The sample holds a few counts of this clone. The chain links TRBV5-1 to TRBJ1-1; maybe TRBD1 (5 bases). Between the trimmed V and J ends, which lost 1 base and 1 base, there was a span of 8 bases. This CDR3 region has 14 residues. In germline, CDR1 is SGHRS, CDR2 YFSETQ. Here the CDR3 DNA reads TGCGCCAGCAGCTTGCAGGACACGAACACTGAAGCTTTCTTT. Protein sequence: CASSLQDTNTEAFF.